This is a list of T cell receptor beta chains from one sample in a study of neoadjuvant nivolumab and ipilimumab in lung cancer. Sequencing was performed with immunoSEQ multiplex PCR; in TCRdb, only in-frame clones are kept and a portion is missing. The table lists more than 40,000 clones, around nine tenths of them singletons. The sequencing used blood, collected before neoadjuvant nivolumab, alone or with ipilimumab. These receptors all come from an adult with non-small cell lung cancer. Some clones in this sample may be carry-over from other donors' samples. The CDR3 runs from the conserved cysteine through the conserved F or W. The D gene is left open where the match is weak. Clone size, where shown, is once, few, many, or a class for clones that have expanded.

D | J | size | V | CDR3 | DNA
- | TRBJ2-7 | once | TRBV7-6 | CASSLGGGIVGEQYF | TGTGCCAGCAGCTTAGGGGGTGGGATCGTCGGCGAGCAGTACTTC
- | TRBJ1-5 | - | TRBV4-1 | CASSQDRGSNQPQHF | TGCGCCAGCAGCCAAGACCGAGGGAGCAATCAGCCCCAGCATTTT
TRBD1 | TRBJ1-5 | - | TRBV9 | CASSRDSDSSPQHF | TGTGCCAGCAGCCGGGACAGCGATAGCAGCCCCCAGCATTTT
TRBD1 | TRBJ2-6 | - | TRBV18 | CASSPDRGRVSGANVLTF | TGTGCCAGCTCACCGGACAGGGGGCGGGTATCTGGGGCCAACGTCCTGACTTTC
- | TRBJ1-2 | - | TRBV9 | CASSVLPGTGFGYTF | TGTGCCAGCAGCGTATTGCCCGGGACGGGTTTTGGCTACACCTTC
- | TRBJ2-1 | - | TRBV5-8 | CASSSDGRSYNEQFF | TGTGCCAGCAGCTCAGACGGACGCTCCTACAATGAGCAGTTCTTC
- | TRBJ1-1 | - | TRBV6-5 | CASSYTRGLGTEAFF | TGTGCCAGCAGTTACACTCGGGGGCTGGGCACTGAAGCTTTCTTT
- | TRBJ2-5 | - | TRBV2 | CASSVGLARETQYF | TGTGCCAGCAGTGTGGGTCTAGCCAGGGAGACCCAGTACTTC
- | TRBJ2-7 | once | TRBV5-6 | CASSPGGSYEQYF | TGTGCCAGCAGCCCGGGTGGGTCCTACGAGCAGTACTTC
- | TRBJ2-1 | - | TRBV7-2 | CASSLVQYNEQFF | TGTGCCAGCAGCTTAGTTCAATACAATGAGCAGTTCTTC
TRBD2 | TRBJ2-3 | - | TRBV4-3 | CASSPRSSGRGTDTQYF | TGCGCCAGCAGCCCTCGGAGCAGCGGGAGAGGCACAGATACGCAGTATTTT
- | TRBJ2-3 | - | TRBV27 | CASSYGTDTQYF | TGTGCCAGCAGTTATGGCACAGATACGCAGTATTTT
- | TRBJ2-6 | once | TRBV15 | CATSDRSGANVLTF | TGTGCCACCAGCGACCGATCTGGGGCCAACGTCCTGACTTTC
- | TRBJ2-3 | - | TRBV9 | CASSDTDTQYF | TGTGCCAGCAGCGACACAGATACGCAGTATTTT
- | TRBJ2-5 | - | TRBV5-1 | CASRAQQETQYF | TGCGCCAGCCGGGCTCAGCAAGAGACCCAGTACTTC
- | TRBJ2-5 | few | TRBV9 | CASSVSGQETQYF | TGTGCCAGCAGCGTGTCAGGCCAAGAGACCCAGTACTTC
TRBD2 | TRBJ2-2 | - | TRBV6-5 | CASSGLASGTGELFF | TGTGCCAGCAGTGGACTAGCGAGTGGCACCGGGGAGCTGTTTTTT
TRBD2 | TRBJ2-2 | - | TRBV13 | CASSSRTRGDTGELFF | TGTGCCAGCAGCTCACGGACTAGGGGTGACACCGGGGAGCTGTTTTTT
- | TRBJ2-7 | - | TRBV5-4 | CASSAKPNAYEQYF | TGTGCCAGCAGCGCCAAGCCTAATGCCTACGAGCAGTACTTC
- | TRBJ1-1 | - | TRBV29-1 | CSVDGGAGVAFF | TGCAGCGTTGACGGGGGCGCGGGAGTAGCTTTCTTT
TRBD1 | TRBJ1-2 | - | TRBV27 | CASSPAPADRNYGYTF | TGTGCCAGCAGTCCCGCCCCAGCGGACAGGAACTATGGCTACACCTTC
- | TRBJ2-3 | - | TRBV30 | CAWSVMGTDTQYF | TGTGCCTGGAGTGTAATGGGGACAGATACGCAGTATTTT
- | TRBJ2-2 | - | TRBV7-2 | CASSRTGLLLNTGELFF | TGTGCCAGCAGCCGGACGGGACTCTTGCTAAACACCGGGGAGCTGTTTTTT
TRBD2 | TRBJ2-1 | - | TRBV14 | CASSQAYSLAGHNEQFF | TGTGCCAGCAGCCAAGCCTACAGTTTAGCGGGCCACAATGAGCAGTTCTTC
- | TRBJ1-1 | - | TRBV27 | CASSLWAEGTEAFF | TGTGCCAGCAGTTTATGGGCAGAGGGGACTGAAGCTTTCTTT